The clone carrying this TCR beta chain was observed a handful of times. This sample was taken from a study of CD8+CD57+ T cells in acquired aplastic anemia. For CDR3 and TCR beta VDJ profiling, genomic DNA was the template used. TCRdb re-called the reads through MiXCR, storing one row per CDR3 protein. The sample holds 250,000 to 300,000 distinct CDR3 sequences; 45% to 70% are singletons and the top ten take less than 9.5%. Trimming took off 0 bases at V and 4 bases at J, with 12 bases between the two ends. The CDR3 spans 15 residues. From germline, CDR1 is LNHNV and CDR2 YYDKDF (reference sequence). The TCR was taken from a human donor with severe aplastic anemia or a healthy control (not recorded which). The sample comprised sorted CD4+, CD8+, or CD8+CD57+ T cells (not recorded which) from PBMCs. The gene calls are TRBV15 and TRBJ2-5, with D unclear. DNA of the CDR3: TGTGCCACCAGCAGAGATACCCGGGCGAGAGAGACCCAGTACTTC. Translating gives CATSRDTRARETQYF.